The following is a T cell receptor (beta chain) sequence with its context. The source of the sample is a study of Graves' ophthalmopathy and Graves' hyperthyroidism. Isolation of PBMCs was performed using 10 ml of fresh peripheral blood. The germline V and J ends were trimmed by 4 bases and 5 bases, with 14 bases remaining between them. This CDR3 has 13 amino acids. Germline CDR1 reads GTSNPN; CDR2 reads SVGIG (reference sequence). Amplified material comprised TCR beta CDR3 regions derived from RNA transcripts. Following a first-round RT-PCR that used HTBI primers, a second-round multiplex PCR was carried out. TCRdb itself ran the multiplex PCR reads through MiXCR, one entry per CDR3 protein. The sample contains approximately 150,000 distinct CDR3 sequences, 39% of which appear only once.

This chain joins TRBV30 and TRBJ1-1, with unresolved D. The sequencing input was peripheral blood. The TCR originated in a man younger than 40 with Graves' ophthalmopathy. The CDR3 DNA is TGTGCCTGGACCAGATTAGAACTTACTGAAGCTTTCTTT. This sequence encodes CAWTRLELTEAFF. The full variable domain, in which reference TRBV30 and TRBJ1-1 provide the parts outside the CDR3, is SQTIHQWPATLVQPVGSPLSLECTVEGTSNPNLYWYRQAAGRGLQLLFYSVGIGQISSEVPQNLSASRPQDRQFILSSKKLLLSDSGFYLCAWTRLELTEAFFGQGTRLTVV.